This T cell receptor beta chain was documented in a study of blood T cells in healthy people across ages. Study-wide results and limits: Estimated diversity that came from one million T cells was considered an underestimate.

Drawn from each donor were 9 to 10 milliliters of peripheral blood. In each sample, at least 7 million PBMCs were isolated. Notes on this clonotype: Its antigen is currently unknown.

Alongside a J-beta primer mix, a sample-barcoded 5' primer served in a second PCR lasting roughly 6 to 11 cycles. Each CDR3 protein gets one entry after TCRdb re-called the 5' RACE reads with MiXCR. The sample lists some 1.4 million distinct CDR3 sequences, about 40% occurring once. The CDR3 is 13 residues long. The germline CDR1 and CDR2 sequences are DFQATT and SNEGSKA (reference sequence). The trim removed 6 bases at V and 5 bases at J, leaving 7 bases unmatched. J is TRBJ2-1 and V is TRBV20-1; 7 bases agree with TRBD1. This sequence originates from a woman under 30 in good health. Sample: blood. The CDR3 DNA follows: TGCAGTGCCAAAGGGACAGAAAACAATGAGCAGTTCTTC. It yields the protein CSAKGTENNEQFF.